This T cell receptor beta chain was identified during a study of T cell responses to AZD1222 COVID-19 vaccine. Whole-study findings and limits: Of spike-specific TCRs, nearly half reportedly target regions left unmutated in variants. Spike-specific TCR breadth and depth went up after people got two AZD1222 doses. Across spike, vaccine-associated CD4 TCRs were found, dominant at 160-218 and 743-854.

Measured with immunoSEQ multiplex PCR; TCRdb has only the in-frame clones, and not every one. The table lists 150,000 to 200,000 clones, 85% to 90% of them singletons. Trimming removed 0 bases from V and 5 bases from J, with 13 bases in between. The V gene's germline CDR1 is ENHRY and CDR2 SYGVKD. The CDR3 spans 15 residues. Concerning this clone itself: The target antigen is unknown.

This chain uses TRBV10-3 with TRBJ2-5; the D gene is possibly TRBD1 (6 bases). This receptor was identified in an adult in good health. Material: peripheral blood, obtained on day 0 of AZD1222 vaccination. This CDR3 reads CAISESQGLGETQYF. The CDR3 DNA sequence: TGTGCCATCAGTGAGTCCCAGGGGCTCGGTGAGACCCAGTACTTC.